Shown below are 30 T cell receptor beta chains from a single sample sequenced in a study of T cell responses to AZD1222 COVID-19 vaccine. Clones were read by immunoSEQ multiplex PCR, and TCRdb kept only the in-frame ones, dropping some. This repertoire shows 100,000 or so clones, around 90% found once; its top ten account for 9.1%. The sample consisted of peripheral blood, taken on day 0 of AZD1222 vaccination. Every receptor here comes from an adult in good health.

The rearrangement uses TRBV6-5 and TRBJ1-5; tentatively, D is TRBD1 (5 bases). V lost 6 bases to trimming and J lost 3 bases, with 15 bases between them. This CDR3 comprises 15 residues. From germline, CDR1 is MNHEY and CDR2 SVGAGI. This CDR3 is CASRQMGRANQPQHF. DNA of the CDR3: TGTGCCAGCAGGCAAATGGGACGGGCCAATCAGCCCCAGCATTTT.

The chain has TRBV5-1 and TRBJ2-3; no clear D. Deletions cut 1 base from V and 7 bases from J, with 16 bases between. Germline-derived CDR1 and CDR2 are SGHRS and YFSETQ. CDR3 length equals 15 residues. Here the CDR3 reads CASSLQSSSTNTQYF. The CDR3 nucleotides read TGCGCCAGCAGCTTGCAGTCCTCCTCGACGAATACGCAGTATTTT.

This clone has a handful of counts. CDR3 residues: CATMGEENTEAFF. The DNA of the CDR3 is TGTGCCACCATGGGGGAGGAGAATACTGAAGCTTTCTTT. The gene calls are TRBV24-1 and TRBJ1-1; maybe TRBD1 (5 bases). This CDR3 region has 13 residues. Germline V CDR1 and CDR2: KGHDR, SFDVKD. V was cut by 8 bases and J by 5 bases, with 14 bases left in between.

CDR3 in amino acids: CASSQDSLAGAQETQYF. The DNA for the CDR3 is TGTGCCAGCAGCCAAGATTCCCTAGCGGGAGCCCAAGAGACCCAGTACTTC. The gene calls are TRBV4-2 and TRBJ2-5; TRBD2 agrees at 10 bases. There are 17 residues in the CDR3. Germline V gene lookup returns CDR1 LGHNA and CDR2 YNFKEQ. V lost 0 bases and J lost 1; bases outside the gene matches: 5.

The rearrangement links TRBV4-1 to TRBJ1-4; unclear D gene. Germline-derived CDR1 and CDR2 are MGHRA and YSYEKL. The germline V and J ends were trimmed by 2 bases and 8 bases, with 18 bases remaining between them. The CDR3 has 16 amino acids. CDR3 in amino acids: CASSQSPSGVEEKLFF. DNA for the CDR3: TGCGCCAGCAGCCAATCGCCGAGCGGGGTAGAGGAAAAACTGTTTTTT.

The chain recombines TRBV16 with TRBJ1-2, with 7 positions matching TRBD1. The germline V gene has CDR1 KGHSY and CDR2 FQNENV. Unmatched junction bases numbered 8, after V lost 2 bases and J lost 8 bases. The CDR3 runs to 14 residues. For the CDR3, the DNA is TGTGCCAGCAGCCAAACAGGGGTGGGAGAAGGCTACACCTTC. Residues: CASSQTGVGEGYTF.

This rearrangement joins TRBV2 to TRBJ1-5, with D perhaps matching TRBD1 (5 bases). V was clipped by 6 bases and J by 0 bases, with 12 bases between them. Germline V CDR1 and CDR2: SNHLY, FYNNEI. The length of the CDR3 is 15 residues. The CDR3 DNA sequence: TGTGCCAGCAGCGGGGGACGTAGTAGCAATCAGCCCCAGCATTTT. Amino acid sequence: CASSGGRSSNQPQHF.

The V and J genes are TRBV28 and TRBJ2-4; D ambiguous. The germline V and J ends were trimmed by 3 bases and 2 bases, with 2 bases remaining between them. The CDR3 extends over 12 amino acids. The V gene's germline CDR1 is MDHEN and CDR2 SYDVKM. CDR3: CASSFTKNIQYF. As DNA, the CDR3 is TGTGCCAGCAGTTTTACCAAAAACATTCAGTACTTC.

The rearrangement joins TRBV7-9 to TRBJ1-2; tentative D call: TRBD1 (6 bases). The CDR3 is 13 residues long. V dropped 5 bases and J dropped 6 bases, with 13 bases sitting between them. From germline, CDR1 is SEHNR and CDR2 FQNEAQ (reference sequence). The chain's CDR3 is CASSPRGGDGYTF. The CDR3 DNA is TGTGCCAGCAGCCCCAGGGGAGGTGATGGCTACACCTTC.

The V call is TRBV23-1, the J call TRBJ2-1; a possible D gene is TRBD2 (6 bases). TRBV23-1 is recorded as an ORF, its role being uncertain. The CDR3 is 13 amino acids. The V gene lost 1 base and the J gene lost 9 bases, with 10 bases spanning the gap. The CDR3 DNA sequence: TGCGCCAGCAGTCAATTAGCGGCTCGTGAGCAGTTCTTC. Translation gives CASSQLAAREQFF.

The CDR3 DNA sequence: TGTGCCATCGGGGGGACTAGCGGGTTCGAGCAGTACTTC. Protein product: CAIGGTSGFEQYF. The chain uses TRBV10-3 and TRBJ2-7; 12 bases fit TRBD2. This CDR3 spans 13 amino acids. Trimming at V came to 8 bases and at J to 6 bases, leaving 5 bases not matched to a gene. Germline CDR1 reads ENHRY; CDR2 reads SYGVKD.

This chain connects TRBV6-6 to TRBJ1-4; weak D call: TRBD1 (6 bases). In germline, CDR1 is MNHNY, CDR2 SVGAGI (reference sequence). The CDR3 covers 12 residues. Trimming shortened V by 5 bases and J by 7 bases, and 8 bases separated the two germline ends. The CDR3 DNA is TGTGCCAGCAGTAGGGACACTGAAAAACTGTTTTTT. Its protein is CASSRDTEKLFF.

The chain recombines TRBV3-1 (or the pseudogene TRBV3-2) with TRBJ1-2; D gene uncertain. The V gene's germline CDR1 is LGHDT and CDR2 YNNKEL (reference sequence). CDR3 length: 12 residues. V lost 1 base and J lost 8, with 8 bases in between. The CDR3 loop reads CASSQARSGYTF. The CDR3 nucleotides are TGTGCCAGCAGCCAAGCTAGGAGCGGCTACACCTTC.

The count of this clone is one. V is TRBV7-3 and J is TRBJ2-2; tentative D call: TRBD2 (5 bases). Trimming removed 6 bases from V and 3 bases from J, with 14 bases in between. The CDR3 extends over 15 amino acids. Looked up from germline, CDR1 is SGHTA and CDR2 is FQGTGA. The CDR3 protein is CASRTTRVDTGELFF. The CDR3 region has the DNA TGTGCCAGCAGAACCACGCGGGTCGACACCGGGGAGCTGTTTTTT.

The chain carries TRBV4-1 and TRBJ2-7; the D is unclear. The CDR3 is made up of 15 amino acids. The V gene's germline CDR1 is MGHRA and CDR2 YSYEKL. V was clipped by 0 bases and J by 6 bases, with 15 bases between them. The CDR3 region has the DNA TGCGCCAGCAGCCAAGATCTGTCGCTTCGCTCCGAGCAGTACTTC. Its translation is CASSQDLSLRSEQYF.

This clone occurred once. V is TRBV19 and J is TRBJ2-7; TRBD1 might be the D (6 bases). The CDR3 is 11 amino acids. Germline CDR1 is LNHDA and CDR2 is SQIVND (reference sequence). V lost 5 bases and J 6 bases, leaving 8 bases between the germline ends. CDR3 sequence reads: CASSPGVEQYF. CDR3 in DNA: TGTGCCAGTAGTCCAGGGGTCGAGCAGTACTTC.

V is TRBV12-3 or TRBV12-4 and J is TRBJ2-7, with a tentative D call TRBD2 (6 bases). Trimming left V 6 bases short and J 6 bases short, with 12 bases between. The CDR3 is 12 residues long. Here the CDR3 DNA reads TGTGCCAGCAGCAGGGACTCCCGCGAGCAGTACTTC. Translation gives CASSRDSREQYF.

A single count supports this clone. This chain's CDR3 is CASSYGTLGQPQHF. The CDR3 coding sequence is TGTGCCAGCAGTTACGGGACATTAGGGCAGCCCCAGCATTTT. The V call is TRBV6-5, the J call TRBJ1-5, with D possibly being TRBD1 (6 bases). The CDR3 loop spans 14 amino acids. Per the germline V gene, CDR1 is MNHEY and CDR2 is SVGAGI. V was pared by 2 bases and J by 7 bases, with 12 bases between.

The chain has TRBV19 and TRBJ2-6; 8 bases are a match to TRBD1. This CDR3 contains 16 residues. Per the germline V gene, CDR1 is LNHDA and CDR2 is SQIVND (reference sequence). Trimming at V came to 7 bases and at J to 4 bases, leaving 9 bases not matched to a gene. The CDR3: CASTPGTGTGANVLTF. CDR3 nucleotides: TGTGCCAGTACCCCCGGGACAGGAACCGGGGCCAACGTCCTGACTTTC.

The CDR3 DNA follows: TGCGCCAGCAGCTGGGCGGAGTACACAGATACGCAGTATTTT. It translates to CASSWAEYTDTQYF. The chain joins TRBV5-1 to TRBJ2-3, with D hard to call. Germline CDR1 SGHRS, CDR2 YFSETQ. The CDR3 loop spans 14 amino acids. With 3 bases removed from V and 2 bases from J, the gap between germline ends came to 10 bases.

This clone was recorded once. The chain couples TRBV5-6 to TRBJ2-7; D is perhaps TRBD2 (6 bases). V lost 4 bases and J 2 bases, leaving 19 bases between the germline ends. From germline, CDR1 is SGHDT and CDR2 YYEEEE. CDR3 length equals 16 residues. The CDR3 sequence is CASSLLARMGAYEQYF. For the CDR3, the DNA is TGTGCCAGCAGCCTTCTAGCGCGAATGGGGGCCTACGAGCAGTACTTC.

This clone was seen a single time. This chain uses TRBV30 with TRBJ2-1; D may be TRBD2 (5 bases). Germline loops: CDR1 GTSNPN, CDR2 SVGIG (reference sequence). The CDR3 covers 14 residues. Trimming pared 4 bases from V and 5 bases from J, leaving 15 bases between. Here the CDR3 reads CAWTRTSGNNEQFF. The DNA of the CDR3 is TGTGCCTGGACCCGGACCAGCGGTAACAATGAGCAGTTCTTC.

J is TRBJ1-1 and V is TRBV6-1, with D hard to call. The germline V gene has CDR1 MNHNS and CDR2 SASEGT. The CDR3 sequence is 13 residues long. The V gene lost 2 bases and the J gene lost 3 bases, with 7 bases spanning the gap. CDR3 DNA: TGTGCCAGCAGTGAACCGGGGTACACTGAAGCTTTCTTT. Translated, it gives CASSEPGYTEAFF.

Remarks on this clone: The junction shows a germline mismatch at one end, possibly a read error. The sample carries other DNA sequences with the same CDR3. The gene calls are TRBV7-8 and TRBJ1-6; 11 bases are shared with TRBD1. The CDR3 length is 14 residues. The V gene's germline CDR1 is SGHVS and CDR2 FQNEAQ. CDR3 loop: CASSWDRGNSPLHF. The CDR3 DNA reads as TGCGCCAGCAGCTGGGACAGGGGGAATTCACCCCTCCACTTT. Complete variable domain (other parts from reference TRBV7-8 and TRBJ1-6): GAGVSQSPRYKVAKRGQDVALRCDPISGHVSLFWYQQALGQGPEFLTYFQNEAQLDKSGLPSDRFFAERPEGSVSTLKIQRTQQEDSAVYLCASSWDRGNSPLHFGNGTRLTVT.

This chain connects TRBV5-1 to TRBJ1-2; 9 bases fit TRBD1. The J segment lost 4 bases and the V segment lost 2 bases, leaving 3 bases of the junction unmatched. This CDR3 comprises 14 residues. The germline V gene encodes CDR1 SGHRS and CDR2 YFSETQ. The CDR3: CASSLTGGGYGYTF. The CDR3 coding sequence is TGCGCCAGCAGCTTAACAGGGGGCGGCTATGGCTACACCTTC.

The chain combines TRBV5-1 with TRBJ1-2; the match to TRBD1 covers 8 bases. CDR3 length equals 14 residues. V was pared by 4 bases and J by 3 bases, with 5 bases of the junction left unmatched. Germline CDR1 SGHRS, CDR2 YFSETQ. CDR3 region: CASSDPTGDYGYTF. The CDR3 DNA sequence: TGCGCCAGCAGCGATCCGACAGGGGACTATGGCTACACCTTC.

This clone was observed a handful of times. This chain uses TRBV5-4 with TRBJ1-2, with 8 bases that match TRBD1. The CDR3 extends over 14 amino acids. The V gene end was trimmed by 6 bases and the J gene end by 4 bases; junction bases not matched to a gene: 8. Germline CDR1 reads SGHNT; CDR2 reads YYREEE (reference sequence). This CDR3 is CASILDRGVYGYTF. In nucleotides, the CDR3 is TGTGCCAGCATCCTCGACAGGGGAGTCTATGGCTACACCTTC.

The genes are TRBV30 and TRBJ2-1, with TRBD2 matching 10 bases. The CDR3 has 14 residues. After removal of 5 bases from V and 4 bases from J, the junction contained 5 bases not matched to a gene. Germline CDR1 GTSNPN, CDR2 SVGIG (reference sequence). CDR3 in amino acids: CAWVTAGGYNEQFF. The CDR3 coding sequence is TGTGCCTGGGTTACAGCGGGAGGGTACAATGAGCAGTTCTTC.

The chain carries TRBV27 and TRBJ2-7; perhaps TRBD1 as D (6 bases). The V gene's germline CDR1 is MNHEY and CDR2 SMNVEV (reference sequence). V was trimmed by 2 bases and J by 4 bases, leaving 9 bases between them. There are 13 residues in the CDR3. The CDR3 region has the DNA TGTGCCAGCAGTTTAACAGGGACATACGAGCAGTACTTC. Protein: CASSLTGTYEQYF.

This chain uses TRBV6-2 or TRBV6-3 with TRBJ2-7; D is ambiguous. With 4 bases removed from V and 3 bases from J, the gap between germline ends came to 7 bases. CDR3 length: 12 residues. Germline V gives CDR1 MNHEY, CDR2 SVGEGT. The CDR3 region is CASSSILYEQYF. The CDR3, as DNA: TGTGCCAGCAGTTCCATCCTCTACGAGCAGTACTTC.